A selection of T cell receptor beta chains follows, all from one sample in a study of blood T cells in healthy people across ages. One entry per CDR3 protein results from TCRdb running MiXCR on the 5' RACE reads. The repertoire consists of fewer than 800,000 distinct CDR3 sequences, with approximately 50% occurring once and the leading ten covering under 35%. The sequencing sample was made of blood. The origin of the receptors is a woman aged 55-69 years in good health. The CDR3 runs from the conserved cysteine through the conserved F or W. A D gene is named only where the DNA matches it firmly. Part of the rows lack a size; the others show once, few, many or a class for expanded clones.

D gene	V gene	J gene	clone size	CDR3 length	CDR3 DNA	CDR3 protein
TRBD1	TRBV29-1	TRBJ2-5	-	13	TGCAGCGTCCTGACAGGGGCTAAAGAGACCCAGTACTTC	CSVLTGAKETQYF
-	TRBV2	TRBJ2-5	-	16	TGTGCCAGCAGTGAAGACTATGTGGGAGTAGGGGAGACCCAGTACTTC	CASSEDYVGVGETQYF
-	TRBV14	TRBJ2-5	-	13	TGTGCCAGCAGCCAAGTCCGGGGGGAGACCCAGTACTTC	CASSQVRGETQYF
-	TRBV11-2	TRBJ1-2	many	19	TGTGCCAGCACCCAATTCCTCCGATACCCCCGGGCTGGGAACTATGGCTACACCTTC	CASTQFLRYPRAGNYGYTF
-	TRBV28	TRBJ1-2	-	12	TGTGCCAGCAGGTTTACAGATAGGGGCTACACCTTC	CASRFTDRGYTF
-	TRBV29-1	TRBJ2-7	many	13	TGCAGCGTTGTCATTGGCGGGAAGGACGAGCAGTACTTC	CSVVIGGKDEQYF
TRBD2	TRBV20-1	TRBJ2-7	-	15	TGCAGTGCTAGGCATAGCGGGAGGTCGGCTAATGAGCAGTACTTC	CSARHSGRSANEQYF
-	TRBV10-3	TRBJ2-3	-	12	TGTGCCATCAGTATAAGAGAGGATACGCAGTATTTT	CAISIREDTQYF
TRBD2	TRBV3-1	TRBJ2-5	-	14	TGTGCCAGCAGCCACCGGGGAGGGCCGGAGACCCAGTACTTC	CASSHRGGPETQYF
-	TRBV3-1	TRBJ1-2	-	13	TGTGCCAGCAGCAGGGGTTCTAACTATGGCTACACCTTC	CASSRGSNYGYTF
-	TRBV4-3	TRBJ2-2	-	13	TGCGCCAGCAGCACAAGGGGCACCGGGGAGCTGTTTTTT	CASSTRGTGELFF
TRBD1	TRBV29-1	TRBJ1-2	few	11	TGCAGCGTTGGACAGGGTTTGAGCTACACCTTC	CSVGQGLSYTF
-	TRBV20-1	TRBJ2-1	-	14	TGCAGTGCCTCCAAACCCAATGAGGATGGTGAGCAGTTCTTC	CSASKPNEDGEQFF
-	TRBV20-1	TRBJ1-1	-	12	TGCAGTGCAGAAGGACAGTACACTGAAGCTTTCTTT	CSAEGQYTEAFF
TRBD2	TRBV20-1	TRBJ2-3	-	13	TGCAGCACTCGCGGGAGAAGCTCAGATACGCAGTATTTT	CSTRGRSSDTQYF
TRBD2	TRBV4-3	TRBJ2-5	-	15	TGCGCCAGCAGCCCCTTGGCGGGAGTTCAAGAGACCCAGTACTTC	CASSPLAGVQETQYF
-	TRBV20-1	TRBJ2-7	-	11	TGCGGTGCTCGATTATCCTACGAGCAGTACTTC	CGARLSYEQYF
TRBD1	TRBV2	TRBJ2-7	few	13	TGTGCCACCCGACAGGGGGTAGGCTACGAGCAGTACTTC	CATRQGVGYEQYF
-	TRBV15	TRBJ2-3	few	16	TGTGCCACCAGCAGAGATTCCGCGGGCTCCGTGCATACGCAGTATTTT	CATSRDSAGSVHTQYF
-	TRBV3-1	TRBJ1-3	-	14	TGTGCCAGCAGCCAGTCGTTCTCTGGAAACACCATATATTTT	CASSQSFSGNTIYF
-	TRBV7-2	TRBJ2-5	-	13	TGTGCCAGCAGCTTCGCCGGACAAGAGACCCAGTACTTC	CASSFAGQETQYF
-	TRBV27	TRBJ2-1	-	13	TGTGCCAGCAGTTTTGGCGGGGCAAATGAGCGGTTCTTC	CASSFGGANERFF
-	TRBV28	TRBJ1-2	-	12	TGTACCAGCAGTTCACGACTTTATGGCTACACCTTC	CTSSSRLYGYTF
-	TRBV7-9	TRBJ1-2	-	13	TGTGCCAGCAGCTGGACGGAGTACTATGGCTACACCTTC	CASSWTEYYGYTF
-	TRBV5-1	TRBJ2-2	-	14	TGCGCCAGCAGCTTGAGAGAGAGTACCGGGGAGCTGTTTTTT	CASSLRESTGELFF